What follows is one TCR beta chain and its context. This sample was taken from a study of blood T cell repertoires in COVID-19. Study background: Sites across the United States, Italy and Spain contributed samples from acute and convalescent COVID-19. The analysed material was cDNA or gDNA that came from T cells, B-cell-depleted T cells, or PBMCs.

V trimming: 4 bases; J trimming: 7 bases; junction bases outside the gene matches: 4. The CDR3 spans 13 residues. The germline CDR1 and CDR2 sequences are SGHRS and YFSETQ. In the authors' workflow: Nucleated cell number was recorded as an estimate derived from reference gene primer amplification. TCRdb keeps only in-frame clones here, not all; method: immunoSEQ multiplex PCR. Clonal size and the V and J genes are those of that table, whereas D and trimming came from the DNA. The sample shows 80,000 to 95,000 clones, about 85% of them seen only once. The receptor comes from a human donor in a cohort sampled during active COVID-19. Sample: peripheral blood. V usage is TRBV5-1 and J usage is TRBJ2-1; 8 bases are a match to TRBD2. This CDR3 is CASSPGGVNEQFF. CDR3 DNA: TGCGCCAGCAGCCCCGGGGGGGTAAATGAGCAGTTCTTC.